This entry lists 13 T cell receptor beta chains sequenced from one sample in a study of cytomegalovirus exposure and HLA in healthy donors. 60 Vbeta and 13 Jbeta primers were used in PCR. Sequencing used immunoSEQ multiplex PCR; TCRdb keeps in-frame clones, though not all of them. The sample has 150,000 to 200,000 clones, roughly three quarters seen once. The sample comprised PBMCs. These receptors all come from a woman between 45 and 60 years old in good health and CMV-seronegative.

V usage is TRBV30 and J usage is TRBJ1-4; a possible D gene is TRBD1 (5 bases). CDR1 is GTSNPN and CDR2 is SVGIG in the germline V gene (reference sequence). V lost 0 bases, J lost 8 bases, and 10 bases lay in between. The CDR3 contains 13 residues. CDR3 coding DNA: TGTGCCTGGAGTGTGGGACTCCGGGAAAAACTGTTTTTT. Its protein product is CAWSVGLREKLFF. The whole variable domain, filled in from reference TRBV30 and TRBJ1-4, reads SQTIHQWPATLVQPVGSPLSLECTVEGTSNPNLYWYRQAAGRGLQLLFYSVGIGQISSEVPQNLSASRPQDRQFILSSKKLLLSDSGFYLCAWSVGLREKLFFGSGTQLSVL.

This rearrangement joins TRBV29-1 to TRBJ2-6; 7 nucleotides agree with TRBD1. In germline, CDR1 is SQVTM, CDR2 ANQGSEA. The CDR3 runs to 13 residues. V shed 6 bases and J 2 bases; nucleotides not matched to a gene: 1. The DNA of the CDR3 is TGCAGCGTCCAGGGGGCTGGGGCCAACGTCCTGACTTTC. Amino acid sequence: CSVQGAGANVLTF.

The chain joins TRBV19 to TRBJ2-1; 9 bases agree with TRBD2. The CDR3 spans 15 residues. CDR1 is LNHDA, CDR2 SQIVND, per germline (reference sequence). V lost 2 bases, J lost 6 bases, and 5 bases stayed unmatched. CDR3 nucleotide sequence: TGTGCCAGTAGTATAATGCGGGGGGGGGTCAATGAGCAGTTCTTC. This codes for CASSIMRGGVNEQFF.

This chain links TRBV28 with TRBJ2-7, with D possibly TRBD2 on 6 matching bases. The ends were cut back, 7 bases at V and 3 bases at J, with 22 bases in the middle. The germline V gene has CDR1 MDHEN and CDR2 SYDVKM. The CDR3 contains 16 residues. CDR3 in DNA: TGTGCCAGCACCTCCTGGGGGGAAGGGAGGATCTACGAGCAGTACTTC. Its translation is CASTSWGEGRIYEQYF.

This chain links TRBV19 with TRBJ2-5; 8 bases fit TRBD2. V trimming: 5 bases; J trimming: 1 base; junction bases outside the gene matches: 6. This CDR3 contains 15 residues. Germline-derived CDR1 and CDR2 are LNHDA and SQIVND (reference sequence). CDR3 sequence (DNA): TGTGCCAGTAGTTCCCCGGGACTAGGCCAAGAGACCCAGTACTTC. As protein: CASSSPGLGQETQYF.

Concerning this clone itself: Other DNA sequences of this sample code for an identical CDR3. The chain recombines TRBV13 with TRBJ2-3; 7 nucleotides agree with TRBD1. Per the germline V gene, CDR1 is PRHDT and CDR2 is FYEKMQ (reference sequence). Germline trimming cut 5 bases from V and 2 bases from J; bases unmatched to any gene: 7. The CDR3 loop spans 15 amino acids. CDR3 sequence: CASSPGTALTDTQYF. The CDR3 coding sequence is TGTGCCAGCAGCCCCGGGACAGCACTCACAGATACGCAGTATTTT.

This chain connects TRBV28 to TRBJ2-5; D remains ambiguous. This CDR3 contains 15 residues. Trimming took 6 bases from V and 1 from J, leaving 15 bases between them. Germline V gene data show CDR1 as MDHEN and CDR2 as SYDVKM. The CDR3 here is CASSLPRFTQETQYF. The CDR3 DNA reads as TGTGCCAGCAGCCTACCCCGGTTCACCCAAGAGACCCAGTACTTC.

The chain couples TRBV7-2 to TRBJ2-4; 8 bases align to TRBD1. CDR1 and CDR2 (germline): SGHTA, FQGNSA. The trim removed 4 bases at V and 2 bases at J, leaving 7 bases unmatched. The CDR3 extends over 16 amino acids. The CDR3 protein is CASSYRTGITKNIQYF. As DNA, the CDR3 is TGTGCCAGCAGCTACCGGACAGGGATAACCAAAAACATTCAGTACTTC.

The CDR3 bases are TGTGCCAGCAGCCCCCTGGGGGCGCACGGTGGCTACACCTTC. Translating it yields CASSPLGAHGGYTF. The V and J genes are TRBV27 and TRBJ1-2; TRBD1 is a possible D gene (6 bases). Trimming cost V 6 bases and J 7 bases, with 18 bases left between them. The CDR3 totals 14 residues. CDR1 is MNHEY and CDR2 is SMNVEV in the germline V gene (reference sequence).

This clone was seen a handful of times. The rearrangement links TRBV5-1 to TRBJ1-1, with D uncertain. This CDR3 has 15 amino acids. Trimming removed 0 bases from V and 1 base from J, with 10 bases in between. Germline V CDR1 and CDR2: SGHRS, YFSETQ. CDR3 region: CASSLALRGNTEAFF. CDR3 DNA: TGCGCCAGCAGCTTGGCCTTACGGGGGAACACTGAAGCTTTCTTT.

This clone was observed once. The rearrangement joins TRBV5-1 to TRBJ2-2, with D unresolved. V was trimmed by 4 bases and J by 4 bases, leaving 11 bases between them. The V gene's germline CDR1 is SGHRS and CDR2 YFSETQ. The CDR3 runs 14 residues. This CDR3 reads CASSPGPSTGELFF. CDR3 nucleotides: TGCGCCAGCAGCCCGGGTCCGTCCACCGGGGAGCTGTTTTTT. Drawing the rest from reference TRBV5-1 and TRBJ2-2, the complete variable domain is KAGVTQTPRYLIKTRGQQVTLSCSPISGHRSVSWYQQTPGQGLQFLFEYFSETQRNKGNFPGRFSGRQFSNSRSEMNVSTLELGDSALYLCASSPGPSTGELFFGEGSRLTVL.

This clone was seen a handful of times. V and J are TRBV9 and TRBJ2-7; TRBD2 matches at 8 bases. This CDR3 region has 15 residues. Losses at the gene ends were 0 bases for V and 6 bases for J; bases not matched to a gene: 8. Per the germline V gene, CDR1 is SGDLS and CDR2 is YYNGEE. CDR3 sequence (DNA): TGTGCCAGCAGCGTAGGGTCGGGGGGGGCTGGCGAGCAGTACTTC. Residues: CASSVGSGGAGEQYF. Based on the CDR3 plus reference TRBV9 and TRBJ2-7, the full variable domain is DSGVTQTPKHLITATGQRVTLRCSPRSGDLSVYWYQQSLDQGLQFLIQYYNGEERAKGNILERFSAQQFPDLHSELNLSSLELGDSALYFCASSVGSGGAGEQYFGPGTRLTVT.

The rearrangement joins TRBV19 to TRBJ1-4, with D unclear. This CDR3 is 13 amino acids long. CDR1 is LNHDA and CDR2 is SQIVND in the germline V gene (reference sequence). V lost 3 bases and J 0 bases, leaving 2 bases between the germline ends. The DNA for the CDR3 is TGTGCCAGTAGTATCGCAACTAATGAAAAACTGTTTTTT. This gives the protein CASSIATNEKLFF.